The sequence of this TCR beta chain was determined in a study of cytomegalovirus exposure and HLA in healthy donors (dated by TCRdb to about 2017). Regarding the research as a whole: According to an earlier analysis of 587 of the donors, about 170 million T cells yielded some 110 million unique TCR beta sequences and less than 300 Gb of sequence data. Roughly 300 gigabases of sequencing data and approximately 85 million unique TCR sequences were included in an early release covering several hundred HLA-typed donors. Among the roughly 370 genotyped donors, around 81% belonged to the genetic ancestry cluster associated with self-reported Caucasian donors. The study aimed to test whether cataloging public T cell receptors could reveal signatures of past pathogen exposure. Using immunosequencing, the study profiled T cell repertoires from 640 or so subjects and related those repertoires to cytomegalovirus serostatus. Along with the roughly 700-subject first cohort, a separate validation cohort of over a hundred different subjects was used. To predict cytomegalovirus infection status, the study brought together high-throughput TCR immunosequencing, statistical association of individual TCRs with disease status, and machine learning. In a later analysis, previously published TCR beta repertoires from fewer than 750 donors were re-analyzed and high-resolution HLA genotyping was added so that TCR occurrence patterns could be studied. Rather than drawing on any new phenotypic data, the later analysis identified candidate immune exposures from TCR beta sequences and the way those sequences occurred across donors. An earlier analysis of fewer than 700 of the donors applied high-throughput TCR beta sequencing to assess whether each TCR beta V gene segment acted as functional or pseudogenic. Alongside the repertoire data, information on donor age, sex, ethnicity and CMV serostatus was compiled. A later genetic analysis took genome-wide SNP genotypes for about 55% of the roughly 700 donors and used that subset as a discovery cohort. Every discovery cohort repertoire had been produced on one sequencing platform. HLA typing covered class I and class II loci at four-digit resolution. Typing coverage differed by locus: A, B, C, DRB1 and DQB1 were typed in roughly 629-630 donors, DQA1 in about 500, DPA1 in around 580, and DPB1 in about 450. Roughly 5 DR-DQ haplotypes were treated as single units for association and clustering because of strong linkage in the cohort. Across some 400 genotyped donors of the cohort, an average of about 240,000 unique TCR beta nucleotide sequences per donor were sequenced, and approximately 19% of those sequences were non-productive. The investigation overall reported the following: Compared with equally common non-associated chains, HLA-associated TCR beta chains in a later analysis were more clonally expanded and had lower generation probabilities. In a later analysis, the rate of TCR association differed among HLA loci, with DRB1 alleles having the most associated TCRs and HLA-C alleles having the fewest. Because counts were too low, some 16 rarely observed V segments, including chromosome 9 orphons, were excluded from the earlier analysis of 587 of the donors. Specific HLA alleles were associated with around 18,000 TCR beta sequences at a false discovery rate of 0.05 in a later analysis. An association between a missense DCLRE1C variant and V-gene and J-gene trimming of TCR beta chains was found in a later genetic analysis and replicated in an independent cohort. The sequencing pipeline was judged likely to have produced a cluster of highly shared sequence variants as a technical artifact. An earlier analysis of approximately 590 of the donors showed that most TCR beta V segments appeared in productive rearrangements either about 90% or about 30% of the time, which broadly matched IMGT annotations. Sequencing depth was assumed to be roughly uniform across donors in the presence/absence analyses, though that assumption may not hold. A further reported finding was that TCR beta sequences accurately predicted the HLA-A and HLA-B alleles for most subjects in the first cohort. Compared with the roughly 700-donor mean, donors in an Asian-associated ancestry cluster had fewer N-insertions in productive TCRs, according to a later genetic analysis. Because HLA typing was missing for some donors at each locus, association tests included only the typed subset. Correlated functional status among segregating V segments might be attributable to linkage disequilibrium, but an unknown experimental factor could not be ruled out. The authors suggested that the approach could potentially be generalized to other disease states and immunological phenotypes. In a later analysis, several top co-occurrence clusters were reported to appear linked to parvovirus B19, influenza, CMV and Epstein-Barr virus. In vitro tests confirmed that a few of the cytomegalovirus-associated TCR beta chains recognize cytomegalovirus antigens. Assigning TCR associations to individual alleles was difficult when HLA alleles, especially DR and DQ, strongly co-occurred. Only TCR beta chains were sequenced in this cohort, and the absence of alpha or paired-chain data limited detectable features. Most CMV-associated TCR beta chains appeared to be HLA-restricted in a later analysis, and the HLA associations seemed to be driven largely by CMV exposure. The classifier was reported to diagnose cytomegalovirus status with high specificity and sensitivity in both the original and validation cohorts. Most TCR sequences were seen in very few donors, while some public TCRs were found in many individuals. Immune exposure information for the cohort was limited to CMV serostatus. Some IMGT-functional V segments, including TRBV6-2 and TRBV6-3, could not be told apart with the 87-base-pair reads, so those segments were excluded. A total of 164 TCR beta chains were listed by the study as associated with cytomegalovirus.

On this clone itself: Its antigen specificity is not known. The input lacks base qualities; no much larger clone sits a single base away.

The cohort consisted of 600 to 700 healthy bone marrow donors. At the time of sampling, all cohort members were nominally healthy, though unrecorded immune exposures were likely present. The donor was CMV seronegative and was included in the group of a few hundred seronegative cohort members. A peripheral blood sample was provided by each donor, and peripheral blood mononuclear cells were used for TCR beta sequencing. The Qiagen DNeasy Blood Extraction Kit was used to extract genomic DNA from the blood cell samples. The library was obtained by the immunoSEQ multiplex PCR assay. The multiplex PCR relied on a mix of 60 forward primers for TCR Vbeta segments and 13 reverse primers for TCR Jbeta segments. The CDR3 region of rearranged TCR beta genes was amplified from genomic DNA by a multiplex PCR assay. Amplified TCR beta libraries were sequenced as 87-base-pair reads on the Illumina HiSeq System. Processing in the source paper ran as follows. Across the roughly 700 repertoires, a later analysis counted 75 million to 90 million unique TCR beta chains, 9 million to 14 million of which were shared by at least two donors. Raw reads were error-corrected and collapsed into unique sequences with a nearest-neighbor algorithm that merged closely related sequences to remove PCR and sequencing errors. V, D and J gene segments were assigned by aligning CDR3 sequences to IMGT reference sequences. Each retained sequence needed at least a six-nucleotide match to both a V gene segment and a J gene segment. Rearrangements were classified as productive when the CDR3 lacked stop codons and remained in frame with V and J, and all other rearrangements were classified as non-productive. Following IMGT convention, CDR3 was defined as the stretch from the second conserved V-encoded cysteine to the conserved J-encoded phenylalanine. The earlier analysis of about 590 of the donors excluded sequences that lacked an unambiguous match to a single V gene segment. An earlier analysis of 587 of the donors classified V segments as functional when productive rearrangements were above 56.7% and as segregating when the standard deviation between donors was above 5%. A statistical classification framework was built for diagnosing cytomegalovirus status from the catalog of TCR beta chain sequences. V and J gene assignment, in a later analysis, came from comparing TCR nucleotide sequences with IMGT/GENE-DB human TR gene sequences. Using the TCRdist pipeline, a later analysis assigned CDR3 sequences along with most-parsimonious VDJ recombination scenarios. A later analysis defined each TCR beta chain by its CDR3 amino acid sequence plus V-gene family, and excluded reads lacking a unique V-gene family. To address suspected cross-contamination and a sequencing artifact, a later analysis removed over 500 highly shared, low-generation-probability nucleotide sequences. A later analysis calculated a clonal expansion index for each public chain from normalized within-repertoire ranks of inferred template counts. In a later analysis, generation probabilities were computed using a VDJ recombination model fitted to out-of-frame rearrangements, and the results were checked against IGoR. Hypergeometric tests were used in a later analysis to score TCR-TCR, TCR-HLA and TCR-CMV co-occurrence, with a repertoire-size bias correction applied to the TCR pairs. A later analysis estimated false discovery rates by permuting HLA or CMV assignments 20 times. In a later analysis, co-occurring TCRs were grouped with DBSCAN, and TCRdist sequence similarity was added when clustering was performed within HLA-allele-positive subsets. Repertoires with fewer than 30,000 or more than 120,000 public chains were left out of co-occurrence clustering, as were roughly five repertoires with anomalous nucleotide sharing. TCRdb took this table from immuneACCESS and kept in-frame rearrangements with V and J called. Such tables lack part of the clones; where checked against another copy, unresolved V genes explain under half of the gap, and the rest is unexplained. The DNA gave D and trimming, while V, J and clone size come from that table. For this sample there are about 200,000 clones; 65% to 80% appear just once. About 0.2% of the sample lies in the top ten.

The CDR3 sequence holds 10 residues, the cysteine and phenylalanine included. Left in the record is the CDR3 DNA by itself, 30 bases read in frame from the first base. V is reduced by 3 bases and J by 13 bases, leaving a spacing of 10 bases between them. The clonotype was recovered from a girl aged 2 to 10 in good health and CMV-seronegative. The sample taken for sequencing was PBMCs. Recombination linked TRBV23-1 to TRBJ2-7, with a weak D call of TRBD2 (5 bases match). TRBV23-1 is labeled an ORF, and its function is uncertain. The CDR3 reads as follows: CASSHHWTYF. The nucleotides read TGCGCCAGCAGTCATCACTGGACTTACTTC.